This T cell receptor beta chain was recovered during a study of cytomegalovirus exposure and HLA in healthy donors. General study results and limits: Information on immune exposure was restricted to one variable (CMV serostatus).

With 60 Vbeta and 13 Jbeta primers, the PCR was carried out. Generated by immunoSEQ multiplex PCR, the TCRdb table keeps only in-frame clones and is missing some. The sample has around 140,000 clones, under 90% seen once. To note about this clone: Its cognate antigen is unknown.

This clonotype was sampled from a man in his forties or fifties in good health and CMV-seronegative. Sequencing was carried out using PBMCs.

The CDR3 DNA follows: TGCGCCAGCAGCCAAGATTTAGGTTCAGGGCCTAATTCACCCCTCCACTTT. Residues: CASSQDLGSGPNSPLHF. This chain joins TRBV4-3 and TRBJ1-6, with D tentatively TRBD1 (5 bases). Deletions cut 0 bases from V and 6 bases from J, with 15 bases between. The CDR3 covers 17 residues. Germline V gene sequence: CDR1 LGHNA, CDR2 YSLEER.